The clone carrying this T cell receptor beta chain was counted between two and nine times. The data were obtained in a study of patients and donors after allogeneic stem cell transplantation. V was clipped by 2 bases and J by 8 bases, with 9 bases between them. The CDR3 runs to 12 residues. The germline gives CDR1 KGHSH, CDR2 LQKENI. TCRdb used MiXCR to reprocess the RT-PCR reads, holding one entry per CDR3 protein. The table includes 390,000 or so distinct CDR3 sequences, roughly 16% detected once. The V gene is TRBV18, the J gene TRBJ1-1; D unclear. The specimen was blood, either unsorted or a sorted T cell fraction (not recorded which). This sequence originates from a human donor who was either an allogeneic HSCT recipient or a stem cell or donor lymphocyte infusion donor (not recorded which). It is not recorded whose cells these are; they may come from a transplant donor. CDR3 sequence reads: CASSPLKREAFF. The CDR3 nucleotides read TGTGCCAGCTCACCATTAAAGCGGGAAGCTTTCTTT. The variable domain in full, completed from reference TRBV18 and TRBJ1-1, reads NAGVMQNPRHLVRRRGQEARLRCSPMKGHSHVYWYRQLPEEGLKFMVYLQKENIIDESGMPKERFSAEFPKEGPSILRIQQVVRGDSAAYFCASSPLKREAFFGQGTRLTVV.